One and the same sample provided the 15 T cell receptor beta chains below, sequenced in a study of shared clonotypes between healthy human individuals (dated by TCRdb to about 2020). Libraries were made using the immunoSEQ multiplex PCR assay. TCRdb provides this immuneACCESS table in a form limited to in-frame rearrangements. Some clones are lacking; in checked studies, under half of them reflect an unresolved V gene, and why the rest are absent is not known. The sample yields approximately 2,000,000 clones; less than 95% were counted once. Approximately 0.39% of the sample is taken by the ten largest. Sequencing used naive CD4+ T cells from PBMCs. The cell subset or site label for this specimen denotes: CD45RA+ positively selected. The receptors shown here come from a man between 18 and 29 years old in good health. Some clones in this sample may be carry-over from other donors' samples.

This clone was seen only once. V is TRBV2 and J is TRBJ2-7, with 9 bases identical to TRBD1. Germline V gene lookup returns CDR1 SNHLY and CDR2 FYNNEI. The ends lost 6 bases at V and 5 bases at J; junction bases unmatched: 2. The CDR3 contains 12 residues. The CDR3 protein is CASRQGADEQYF. The CDR3 DNA reads as TGTGCCAGCAGACAGGGGGCAGACGAGCAGTACTTC.

The chain uses TRBV6-6 and TRBJ2-1, with TRBD2 matching over 7 bases. Germline trimming cut 2 bases from V and 3 bases from J; bases unmatched to any gene: 1. From germline, CDR1 is MNHNY and CDR2 SVGAGI (reference sequence). The CDR3 has 14 amino acids. CDR3 nucleotides: TGTGCCAGCAGTTACCCTAGCGGCTACAATGAGCAGTTCTTC. It specifies CASSYPSGYNEQFF.

This sequence joins TRBV9 and TRBJ2-1; the D gene is possibly TRBD2 (7 bases). Germline CDR1 is SGDLS and CDR2 is YYNGEE. The CDR3 sequence is 12 residues long. V lost 7 bases, J lost 6 bases, and 11 bases lay in between. The DNA of the CDR3 is TGTGCCAGCCAGGGAGGGGGCAATGAGCAGTTCTTC. Encoded protein: CASQGGGNEQFF. Using reference TRBV9 and TRBJ2-1 for the parts outside the CDR3, the full variable domain is DSGVTQTPKHLITATGQRVTLRCSPRSGDLSVYWYQQSLDQGLQFLIQYYNGEERAKGNILERFSAQQFPDLHSELNLSSLELGDSALYFCASQGGGNEQFFGPGTRLTVL.

In nucleotides, the CDR3 is TGTGCCAGCAGCCGGGGGGAGGGAGAGACCCAGTACTTC. It encodes CASSRGEGETQYF. This sequence joins TRBV7-9 and TRBJ2-5, with 7 bases fitting TRBD2. The germline CDR1 and CDR2 sequences are SEHNR and FQNEAQ (reference sequence). There are 13 residues in the CDR3. Trimming cost V 5 bases and J 4 bases; bases outside gene matches: 4.

The chain carries TRBV7-3 and TRBJ2-7, with D perhaps TRBD1 (6 bases). There are 13 residues in the CDR3. V was clipped by 3 bases and J by 5 bases, with 11 bases between them. Germline CDR1 reads SGHTA; CDR2 reads FQGTGA. The CDR3 DNA reads TGTGCCAGCAGCTTTTTGGACAGCCACGAGCAGTACTTC. Translation: CASSFLDSHEQYF.

V usage is TRBV7-2 and J usage is TRBJ2-5; either TRBD1 or TRBD2 may fit D (5 bases each). V was trimmed by 0 bases and J by 4 bases, leaving 9 bases between them. This CDR3 comprises 14 residues. Per the germline V gene, CDR1 is SGHTA and CDR2 is FQGNSA. CDR3 loop: CASSLARERETQYF. In nucleotides, the CDR3 is TGTGCCAGCAGCTTAGCCAGGGAGCGAGAGACCCAGTACTTC.

This sequence joins TRBV27 and TRBJ2-6; D unresolved. V was cut by 5 bases and J by 3 bases, with 8 bases left in between. CDR1 and CDR2 from the germline V gene are MNHEY and SMNVEV (reference sequence). This CDR3 contains 14 residues. This CDR3 is CASSRAIGANVLTF. The CDR3 nucleotides read TGTGCCAGCAGTAGGGCGATTGGGGCCAACGTCCTGACTTTC. The full variable domain, rest sourced from reference TRBV27 and TRBJ2-6, is EAQVTQNPRYLITVTGKKLTVTCSQNMNHEYMSWYRQDPGLGLRQIYYSMNVEVTDKGDVPEGYKVSRKEKRNFPLILESPSPNQTSLYFCASSRAIGANVLTFGAGSRLTVL.

The chain has TRBV5-4 and TRBJ2-5; 10 positions agree with TRBD2. Trimming removed 3 bases from V and 2 bases from J; junction bases left unmatched: 4. The length of the CDR3 is 15 residues. CDR1 is SGHNT and CDR2 is YYREEE in the germline V gene (reference sequence). CDR3 protein: CASSSEREGQETQYF. The DNA of the CDR3 is TGTGCCAGCAGCTCCGAGCGGGAGGGACAAGAGACCCAGTACTTC.

The gene calls are TRBV15 and TRBJ1-1; possibly TRBD1 for D (6 bases). V shed 1 base and J shed 6 bases, with 12 bases lying between them. The CDR3 is made up of 14 amino acids. CDR1 and CDR2 from the germline V gene are LNHNV and YYDKDF (reference sequence). CDR3 protein: CATSRGTAGPEAFF. Here the CDR3 DNA reads TGTGCCACCAGCAGAGGGACAGCTGGACCTGAAGCTTTCTTT.

This chain uses TRBV15 with TRBJ2-2; 7 nucleotides align to TRBD1. The CDR3 is made up of 15 amino acids. CDR1 and CDR2 from the germline V gene are LNHNV and YYDKDF (reference sequence). The V and J ends lost 4 bases and 5 bases, in that order; junction bases with no gene match: 7. The CDR3 nucleotides read TGTGCCACCAGCACCCGACAGGGTGTGACCGGGGAGCTGTTTTTT. Translation gives CATSTRQGVTGELFF.

CDR3 nucleotide sequence: TGTGCCAGCAGCCTGGGGGGGGTCGGCTACACCTTC. It encodes CASSLGGVGYTF. The V gene is TRBV14, the J gene TRBJ1-2; D possibly corresponds to TRBD1 (5 bases). The CDR3 runs 12 residues. Germline CDR1 reads SGHDN; CDR2 reads FVKESK. Deletions cut 4 bases from V and 8 bases from J, with 11 bases between.

The J gene is TRBJ1-1, the V gene TRBV5-8; D gene unclear. The CDR3 totals 11 residues. V lost 1 base and J 10 bases, leaving 8 bases between the germline ends. The germline V gene has CDR1 SGHTS and CDR2 YDEGEE. The CDR3 reads CASSLSGSAFF. In DNA, the CDR3 is TGTGCCAGCAGCTTGAGCGGGTCAGCTTTCTTT.

V and J are TRBV9 and TRBJ1-1; D is possibly TRBD1 (6 bases). The CDR3 has 14 amino acids. The germline V gene has CDR1 SGDLS and CDR2 YYNGEE. Between the trimmed V and J ends, which lost 0 bases and 6 bases, there was a span of 12 bases. The CDR3 DNA follows: TGTGCCAGCAGCGTAGACGCGAGGGGGGCTGAAGCTTTCTTT. This sequence encodes CASSVDARGAEAFF.

CDR3 coding DNA: TGCAGCGTGCTCCCGGGGGGGCTTGGCCCCTACGAGCAGTACTTC. This translates into CSVLPGGLGPYEQYF. The rearrangement links TRBV29-1 to TRBJ2-7; 8 bases match TRBD2. CDR3 length equals 15 residues. CDR1 is SQVTM and CDR2 is ANQGSEA in the germline V gene. Unmatched junction bases numbered 12, after V lost 6 bases and J lost 2 bases.

This clone was picked up one time. The V call is TRBV5-4, the J call TRBJ1-5; D perhaps matches TRBD1 (6 bases). The germline CDR1 and CDR2 sequences are SGHNT and YYREEE (reference sequence). The CDR3 has 15 residues. V gave up 4 bases and J gave up 3 bases, with 14 bases separating them. CDR3 sequence: CASSSYGTPNQPQHF. CDR3 nucleotides: TGTGCCAGCAGCAGCTACGGGACACCCAATCAGCCCCAGCATTTT.